This T cell receptor (beta chain) was identified during a study of cytomegalovirus exposure and HLA in healthy donors. The donors (healthy individuals) were bone marrow donors. Study-wide findings and caveats: The sole available immune exposure information was CMV serostatus. Compared with the roughly 700-donor mean, an Asian-associated ancestry cluster reportedly had fewer N-insertions, according to a later analysis. TCR beta V- and J-gene trimming was later associated with a missense DCLRE1C variant.

For this clone: Antigen: not known.

PCR used 60 Vbeta primers and 13 Jbeta primers. Here immunoSEQ multiplex PCR was the method, and the copy in TCRdb shows in-frame clones only, minus some. Among 150,000 to 200,000 clones listed, roughly 79% were seen once. Sequenced sample: PBMCs. This TCR derives from a man aged 18 to 29 in good health and CMV-seropositive.

CDR3 loop: CASSQNYGLVDEQYF. CDR3 sequence (DNA): TGTGCCAGCAGCCAAAATTACGGACTAGTGGACGAGCAGTACTTC. The V and J genes are TRBV7-2 and TRBJ2-7, with 7 bases lining up with TRBD2. Losses at the gene ends were 5 bases for V and 5 bases for J; bases not matched to a gene: 12. Looked up from germline, CDR1 is SGHTA and CDR2 is FQGNSA. The CDR3 totals 15 residues.